This entry concerns a single T cell receptor beta chain. As yet, its antigen is unknown. CDR3 length: 14 residues. Germline V gene sequence: CDR1 LGHNA, CDR2 YSLEER. The germline V and J ends were trimmed by 1 base and 5 bases, with 9 bases remaining between them. The repertoire was sequenced with immunoSEQ multiplex PCR; TCRdb's copy has only in-frame clones and lacks some. Among under 40,000 clones listed, 80% to 95% were seen once. This sample was taken from a study of OX40 agonist ivuxolimab in advanced cancers. At the level of the study: Males comprised about 78% of the group, whose mean age was roughly 64 years (range about 23 to 80).

Study-level findings and limits: Certain nonresponders likewise exhibited a low normalized T-cell clonal expansion.

Material: CD4+ or CD8+ T cells sorted from blood, obtained in a trial of the OX40 agonist ivuxolimab. The chain couples TRBV4-3 to TRBJ2-1; D gene uncertain. This receptor was identified in an adult with an advanced solid tumor such as melanoma, head and neck, liver or kidney cancer. In nucleotides, the CDR3 is TGCGCCAGCAGCCAAGGGATTAAGGACAATGAGCAGTTCTTC. Amino acids: CASSQGIKDNEQFF.